The present TCR beta chain was sequenced within a study of blood T cell repertoires in COVID-19. The protocol was immunoSEQ multiplex PCR, while the TCRdb copy is restricted to in-frame clones and leaves out a portion. The table shows 300,000 to 450,000 clones, with approximately 87% occurring only once. This clone was detected only once. This TCR derives from an older woman with COVID-19, enrolled during active disease. The sequencing sample was made of peripheral blood.

CDR3 region: CASSTGPEQFF. The CDR3 nucleotides read TGTGCCAGCAGCACAGGCCCTGAGCAGTTCTTC. The genes are TRBV11-2 and TRBJ2-1, with TRBD1 as a possible D gene (5 bases). Germline CDR1 is SGHAT and CDR2 is FQNNGV. The V end was cut by 5 bases, the J end by 9 bases, with 8 bases between. The CDR3 has 11 residues.